This T cell receptor (beta chain) is from a study of read filtering for tumor transcriptome and immune sequencing. Overall study context: The cohort had about 16 men and over eleven women aged about 40 to 90, mean around 66 years.

The germline CDR1 and CDR2 sequences are SGHRS and YFSETQ. CDR3 size: 16 residues. V was shortened by 1 base and J by 0 bases, with 11 bases between the two germline ends. This clonotype was seen a few times. This library used roughly 0.4 ug RNA and molecular barcoded adaptors spanning alpha/delta and beta/gamma chains. Via MiXCR, TCRdb re-called the reads, giving one row per CDR3 protein. The sample carries approximately 24,000 distinct CDR3 sequences, roughly 22% recorded once. The receptor was isolated from a donor aged 40 or older with multiple myeloma. The V and J genes are TRBV5-1 and TRBJ2-1; TRBD1 might be the D (5 bases). The material sequenced was a population of CD138-negative cells sorted from bone marrow. DNA of the CDR3: TGCGCCAGCAGCTTGCCAGGGTGGGGCTCCTACAATGAGCAGTTCTTC. The encoded protein is CASSLPGWGSYNEQFF.